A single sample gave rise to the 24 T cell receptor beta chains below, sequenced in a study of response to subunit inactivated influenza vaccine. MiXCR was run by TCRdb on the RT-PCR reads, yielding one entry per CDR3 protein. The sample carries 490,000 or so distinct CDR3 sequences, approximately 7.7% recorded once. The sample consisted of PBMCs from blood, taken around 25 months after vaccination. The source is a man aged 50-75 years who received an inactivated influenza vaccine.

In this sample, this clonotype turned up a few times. In DNA, the CDR3 is TGTGCCAGCATTAGGTTCGGAGGCTCCTACGAGCAGTACTTC. It codes for CASIRFGGSYEQYF. V usage is TRBV5-5 and J usage is TRBJ2-7; TRBD2 is a possible D gene (5 bases). CDR1 is SGHKS, CDR2 YYEKEE, per germline (reference sequence). Trimming took off 6 bases at V and 0 bases at J, with 13 bases between the two ends. The CDR3 runs 14 residues.

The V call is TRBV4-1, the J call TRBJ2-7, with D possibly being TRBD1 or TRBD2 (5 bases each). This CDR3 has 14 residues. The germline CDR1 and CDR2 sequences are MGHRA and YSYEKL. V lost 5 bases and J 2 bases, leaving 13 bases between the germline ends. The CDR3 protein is CASSFRDGTYEQYF. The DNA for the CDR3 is TGCGCCAGCAGCTTCCGGGACGGAACCTACGAGCAGTACTTC.

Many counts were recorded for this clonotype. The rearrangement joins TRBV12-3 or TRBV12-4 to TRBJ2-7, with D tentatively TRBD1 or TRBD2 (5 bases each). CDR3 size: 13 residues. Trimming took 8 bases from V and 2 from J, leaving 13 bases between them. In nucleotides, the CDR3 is TGTGCCAGCGCGTCAGGGAGACCCTACGAGCAGTACTTC. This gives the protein CASASGRPYEQYF.

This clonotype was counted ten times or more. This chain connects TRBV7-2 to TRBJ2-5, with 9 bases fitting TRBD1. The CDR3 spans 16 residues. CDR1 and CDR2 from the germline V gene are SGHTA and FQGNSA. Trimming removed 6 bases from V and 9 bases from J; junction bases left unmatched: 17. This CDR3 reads CASSRRGLGDRESQYF. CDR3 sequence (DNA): TGTGCCAGCAGTAGAAGGGGGTTAGGGGACAGGGAGTCCCAGTACTTC.

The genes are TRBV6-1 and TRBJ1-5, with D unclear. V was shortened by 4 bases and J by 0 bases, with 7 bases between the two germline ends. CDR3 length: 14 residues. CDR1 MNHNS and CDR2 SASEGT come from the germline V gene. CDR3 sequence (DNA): TGTGCCAGCAGTGCCACATTTAGCAATCAGCCCCAGCATTTT. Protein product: CASSATFSNQPQHF.

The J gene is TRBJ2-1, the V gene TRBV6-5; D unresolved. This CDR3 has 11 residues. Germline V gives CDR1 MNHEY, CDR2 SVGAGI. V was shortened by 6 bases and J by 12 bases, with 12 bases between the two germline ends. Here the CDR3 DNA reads TGTGCCAGCAGCAACACTAAGGGGCAGTTCTTC. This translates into CASSNTKGQFF.

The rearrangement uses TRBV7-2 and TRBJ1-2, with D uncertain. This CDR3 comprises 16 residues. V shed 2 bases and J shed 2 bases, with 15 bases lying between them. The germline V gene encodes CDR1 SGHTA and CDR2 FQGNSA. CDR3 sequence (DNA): TGTGCCAGCAGCTTAAGTGCCGCTCCGGCAAACTATGGCTACACCTTC. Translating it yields CASSLSAAPANYGYTF.

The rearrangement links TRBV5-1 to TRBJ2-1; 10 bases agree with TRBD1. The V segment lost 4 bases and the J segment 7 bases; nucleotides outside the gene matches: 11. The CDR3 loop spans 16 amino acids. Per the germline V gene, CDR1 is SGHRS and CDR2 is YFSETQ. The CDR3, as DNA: TGCGCCAGCAGCCTACTGGGACAGGGGATTAATAATGAGCAGTTCTTC. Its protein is CASSLLGQGINNEQFF.

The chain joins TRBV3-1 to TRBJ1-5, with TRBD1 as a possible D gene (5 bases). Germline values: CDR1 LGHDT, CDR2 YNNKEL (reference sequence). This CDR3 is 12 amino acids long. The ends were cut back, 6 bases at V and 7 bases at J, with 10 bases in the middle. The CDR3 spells CASSSEGQPQHF. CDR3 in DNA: TGTGCCAGCAGTTCTGAGGGGCAGCCCCAGCATTTT. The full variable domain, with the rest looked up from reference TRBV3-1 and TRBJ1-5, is DTAVSQTPKYLVTQMGNDKSIKCEQNLGHDTMYWYKQDSKKFLKIMFSYNNKELIINETVPNRFSPKSPDKAHLNLHINSLELGDSAVYFCASSSEGQPQHFGDGTRLSIL.

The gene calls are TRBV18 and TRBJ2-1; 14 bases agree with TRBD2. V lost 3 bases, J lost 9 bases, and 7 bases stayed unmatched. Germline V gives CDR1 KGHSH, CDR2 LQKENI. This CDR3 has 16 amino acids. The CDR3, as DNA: TGTGCCAGCTCACCCAATGGACTAGCGGGAGGCGGTGAGCAGTTCTTC. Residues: CASSPNGLAGGGEQFF.

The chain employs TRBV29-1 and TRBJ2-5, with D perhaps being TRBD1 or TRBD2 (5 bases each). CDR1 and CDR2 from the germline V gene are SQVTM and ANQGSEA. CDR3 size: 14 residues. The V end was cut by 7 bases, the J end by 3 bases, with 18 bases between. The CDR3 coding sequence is TGCAGCGCTGCCGGGACCGCCACCAAAGAGACCCAGTACTTC. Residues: CSAAGTATKETQYF.

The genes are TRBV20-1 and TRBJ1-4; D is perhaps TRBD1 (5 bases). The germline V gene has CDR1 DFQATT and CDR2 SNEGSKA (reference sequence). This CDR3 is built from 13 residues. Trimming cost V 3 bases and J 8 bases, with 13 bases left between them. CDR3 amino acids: CSASGPGPEKLFF. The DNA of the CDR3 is TGCAGTGCTAGCGGGCCGGGACCAGAAAAACTGTTTTTT.

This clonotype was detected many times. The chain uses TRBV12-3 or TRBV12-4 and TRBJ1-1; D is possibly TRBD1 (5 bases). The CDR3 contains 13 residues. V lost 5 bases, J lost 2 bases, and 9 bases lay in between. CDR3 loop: CASSNGGNTEAFF. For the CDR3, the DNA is TGTGCCAGCAGTAATGGGGGTAACACTGAAGCTTTCTTT.

The CDR3 sequence is CSARDPPRGITEAFF. The CDR3 DNA is TGCAGTGCTAGAGACCCACCCCGGGGGATCACTGAAGCTTTCTTT. The chain is built from TRBV20-1 and TRBJ1-1, with a tentative D call TRBD1 (5 bases). V shed 0 bases and J shed 4 bases, with 15 bases lying between them. Germline V gene sequence: CDR1 DFQATT, CDR2 SNEGSKA (reference sequence). The CDR3 covers 15 residues.

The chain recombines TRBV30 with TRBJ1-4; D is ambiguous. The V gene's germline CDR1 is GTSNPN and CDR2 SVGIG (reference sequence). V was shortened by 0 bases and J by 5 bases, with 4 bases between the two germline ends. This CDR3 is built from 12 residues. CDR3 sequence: CAWSVENEKLFF. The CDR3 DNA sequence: TGTGCCTGGAGTGTAGAAAATGAAAAACTGTTTTTT. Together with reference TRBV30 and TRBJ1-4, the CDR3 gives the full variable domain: SQTIHQWPATLVQPVGSPLSLECTVEGTSNPNLYWYRQAAGRGLQLLFYSVGIGQISSEVPQNLSASRPQDRQFILSSKKLLLSDSGFYLCAWSVENEKLFFGSGTQLSVL.

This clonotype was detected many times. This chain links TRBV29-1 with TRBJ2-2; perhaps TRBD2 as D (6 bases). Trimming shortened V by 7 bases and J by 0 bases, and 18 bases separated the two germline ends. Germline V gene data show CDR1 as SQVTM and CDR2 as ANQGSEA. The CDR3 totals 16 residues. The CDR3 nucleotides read TGCAGCGCAGGCCGGGACTGGGACCCGAACACCGGGGAGCTGTTTTTT. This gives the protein CSAGRDWDPNTGELFF.

CDR3 amino acids: CASILAGGRTEAFF. As DNA, the CDR3 is TGTGCCAGCATTCTCGCAGGGGGAAGGACTGAAGCTTTCTTT. This chain uses TRBV6-2 or TRBV6-3 with TRBJ1-1, with 7 positions matching TRBD1. Germline loops: CDR1 MNHEY, CDR2 SVGEGT. CDR3 length: 14 residues. V was clipped by 7 bases and J by 5 bases; unmatched bases: 10.

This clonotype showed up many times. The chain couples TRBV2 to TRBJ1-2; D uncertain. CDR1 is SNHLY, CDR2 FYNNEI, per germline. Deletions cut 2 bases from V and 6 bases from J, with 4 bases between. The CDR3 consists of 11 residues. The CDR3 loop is CASSEIHGYTF. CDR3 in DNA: TGTGCCAGCAGTGAAATCCATGGCTACACCTTC.

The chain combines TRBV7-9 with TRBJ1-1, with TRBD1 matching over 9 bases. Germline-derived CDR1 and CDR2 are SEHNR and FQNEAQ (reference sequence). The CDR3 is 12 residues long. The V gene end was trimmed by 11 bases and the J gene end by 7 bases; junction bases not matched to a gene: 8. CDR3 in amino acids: CAGSGTGIEAFF. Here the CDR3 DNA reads TGTGCCGGAAGCGGGACAGGGATTGAAGCTTTCTTT.

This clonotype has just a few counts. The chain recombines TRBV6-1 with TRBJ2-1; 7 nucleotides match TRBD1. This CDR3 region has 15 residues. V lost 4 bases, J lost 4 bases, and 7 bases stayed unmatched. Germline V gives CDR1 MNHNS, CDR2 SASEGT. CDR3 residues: CASSAGTDSYNEQFF. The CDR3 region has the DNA TGTGCCAGCAGTGCCGGGACAGATAGTTACAATGAGCAGTTCTTC.

CDR3 residues: CASRLRTSKTYNEQFF. As DNA, the CDR3 is TGTGCCAGCAGACTAAGGACTAGCAAGACTTACAATGAGCAGTTCTTC. The rearrangement uses TRBV6-1 and TRBJ2-1, with 8 bases aligning to TRBD2. Trimming took 6 bases from V and 4 from J; bases not matched to a gene: 11. Per germline, CDR1 MNHNS and CDR2 SASEGT. The CDR3 sequence is 16 residues long.

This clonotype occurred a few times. Here the CDR3 DNA reads TGCAGTGCCCCCGGGACTGGGAACTACGAGCAGTACTTC. This translates into CSAPGTGNYEQYF. This rearrangement joins TRBV20-1 to TRBJ2-7; possibly TRBD2 for D (6 bases). Trimming shortened V by 6 bases and J by 3 bases, and 15 bases separated the two germline ends. The CDR3 sequence is 13 residues long. Germline V gene data show CDR1 as DFQATT and CDR2 as SNEGSKA (reference sequence).

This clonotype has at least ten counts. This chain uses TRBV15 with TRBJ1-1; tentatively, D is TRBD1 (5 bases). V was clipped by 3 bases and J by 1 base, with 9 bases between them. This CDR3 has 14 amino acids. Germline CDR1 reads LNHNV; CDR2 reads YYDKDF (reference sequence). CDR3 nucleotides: TGTGCCACCAGCAGGGCCAGGGCGAACACTGAAGCTTTCTTT. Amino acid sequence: CATSRARANTEAFF. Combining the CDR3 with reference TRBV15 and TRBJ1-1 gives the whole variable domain DAMVIQNPRYQVTQFGKPVTLSCSQTLNHNVMYWYQQKSSQAPKLLFHYYDKDFNNEADTPDNFQSRRPNTSFCFLDIRSPGLGDTAMYLCATSRARANTEAFFGQGTRLTVV.

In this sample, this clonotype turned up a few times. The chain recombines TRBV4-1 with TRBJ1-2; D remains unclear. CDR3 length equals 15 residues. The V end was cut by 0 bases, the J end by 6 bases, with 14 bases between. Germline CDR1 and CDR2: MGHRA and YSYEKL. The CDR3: CASSQDGRVSHGYTF. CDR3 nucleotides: TGCGCCAGCAGCCAAGATGGGAGGGTATCGCATGGCTACACCTTC.